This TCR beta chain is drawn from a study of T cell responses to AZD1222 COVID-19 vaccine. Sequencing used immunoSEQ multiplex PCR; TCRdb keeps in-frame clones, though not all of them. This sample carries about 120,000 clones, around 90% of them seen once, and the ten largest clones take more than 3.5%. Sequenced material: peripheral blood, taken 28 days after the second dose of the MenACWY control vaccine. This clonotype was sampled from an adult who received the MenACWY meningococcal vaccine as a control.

The CDR3 sequence is CASSYSKTGPWGFGTEAFF. CDR3 sequence (DNA): TGTGCCAGCAGTTACTCGAAGACCGGGCCGTGGGGTTTTGGGACTGAAGCTTTCTTT. The gene calls are TRBV6-2 or TRBV6-3 and TRBJ1-1; D is uncertain. V gave up 0 bases and J gave up 5 bases, with 25 bases separating them. From germline, CDR1 is MNHEY and CDR2 SVGEGT. CDR3 length equals 19 residues.